The next 17 T cell receptor beta chains were all read from a single sample in a study of T-cell reconstitution after alpha-beta-depleted transplantation in children. Unique molecular identifiers were incorporated into the prepared TCRbeta library. MiXCR was run by TCRdb on the PCR reads, yielding one entry per CDR3 protein. The sample shows approximately 340,000 distinct CDR3 sequences, 10% of them seen only once. The specimen comprised PBMCs from the stem cell graft donor, sampled from the stem cell graft. The receptors derive from a human donor who donated a stem cell graft to a child with acute lymphoblastic leukemia.

This chain joins TRBV19 and TRBJ1-1; possible D gene TRBD1, 5 bases. Germline V gene lookup returns CDR1 LNHDA and CDR2 SQIVND (reference sequence). Trimming left V 6 bases short and J 6 bases short, with 14 bases between. This CDR3 is 13 amino acids long. CDR3 region: CASRFTGAAEAFF. CDR3 bases: TGTGCCAGTAGATTTACAGGAGCGGCTGAAGCTTTCTTT.

This clonotype was counted many times. The genes are TRBV3-1 and TRBJ1-2; weak D call: TRBD1 (5 bases). The CDR3 is made up of 11 amino acids. The germline V gene has CDR1 LGHDT and CDR2 YNNKEL (reference sequence). V lost 1 base, J lost 8 bases, and 5 bases lay in between. The CDR3 nucleotides read TGTGCCAGCAGCCAAGGGGGCGGCTACACCTTC. Its protein is CASSQGGGYTF.

Only a few counts were recorded for this clonotype. The V and J genes are TRBV11-2 and TRBJ2-3, with TRBD1 matching 7 bases. The trim removed 5 bases at V and 0 bases at J, leaving 20 bases unmatched. Germline V gives CDR1 SGHAT, CDR2 FQNNGV. The CDR3 sequence is 20 residues long. CDR3 protein: CASSLGVWGQQQTSTDTQYF. Written as DNA, the CDR3 is TGTGCCAGCAGCCTGGGGGTTTGGGGACAGCAACAAACTAGCACAGATACGCAGTATTTT.

The table lists this clonotype with many counts. The gene calls are TRBV6-6 and TRBJ2-5; the D call may be TRBD1 or TRBD2 (6 bases each). CDR1 is MNHNY and CDR2 is SVGAGI in the germline V gene (reference sequence). The V and J ends lost 7 bases and 4 bases respectively, with 10 bases between them. The CDR3 consists of 12 residues. The CDR3 reads CASTPGAETQYF. The CDR3 nucleotides are TGTGCCAGCACCCCGGGGGCAGAGACCCAGTACTTC.

The rearrangement links TRBV5-1 to TRBJ1-1; no reliable D call. The CDR3 length is 14 residues. V was pared by 0 bases and J by 3 bases, with 9 bases between. Looked up from germline, CDR1 is SGHRS and CDR2 is YFSETQ. In DNA, the CDR3 is TGCGCCAGCAGCTTGGGGGCAGGAGACACTGAAGCTTTCTTT. Protein sequence: CASSLGAGDTEAFF.

The chain joins TRBV4-3 to TRBJ2-1; D gene ambiguous. This CDR3 has 16 residues. V lost 0 bases, J lost 6 bases, and 15 bases lay in between. Germline values: CDR1 LGHNA, CDR2 YSLEER. CDR3 residues: CASSQEGRKRSNEQFF. For the CDR3, the DNA is TGCGCCAGCAGCCAAGAAGGGCGAAAACGTAGCAATGAGCAGTTCTTC.

In this sample, this clonotype turned up many times. The rearrangement links TRBV6-4 to TRBJ2-1; perhaps TRBD2 as D (6 bases). There are 16 residues in the CDR3. CDR1 and CDR2 (germline): MRHNA, SNTAGT. The germline V and J ends were trimmed by 3 bases and 7 bases, with 19 bases remaining between them. The CDR3 is CASSEGLGDGSNEQFF. The DNA of the CDR3 is TGTGCCAGCAGTGAGGGTTTGGGGGACGGGAGTAATGAGCAGTTCTTC.

The sample holds many counts of this clonotype. The V and J genes are TRBV20-1 and TRBJ2-5; D possibly corresponds to TRBD1 (6 bases). The germline V and J ends were trimmed by 6 bases and 1 base, with 12 bases remaining between them. Germline V gene data show CDR1 as DFQATT and CDR2 as SNEGSKA (reference sequence). This CDR3 spans 13 amino acids. The DNA for the CDR3 is TGCAGTGCGTCCGGACAGACCCAAGAGACCCAGTACTTC. Its protein product is CSASGQTQETQYF.

This clonotype was recorded at least ten times. The chain combines TRBV10-3 with TRBJ2-2; D is undetermined. Germline-derived CDR1 and CDR2 are ENHRY and SYGVKD. Trimming cost V 0 bases and J 3 bases, with 17 bases left between them. This CDR3 has 18 amino acids. The CDR3 DNA follows: TGTGCCATCAGTGAGTCCCCCCCCGCAAGGACCGACACCGGGGAGCTGTTTTTT. Its translation is CAISESPPARTDTGELFF.

The CDR3: CASRRQGRDYGYTF. CDR3 bases: TGTGCCAGCAGGCGGCAGGGGCGCGACTATGGCTACACCTTC. The chain employs TRBV5-6 and TRBJ1-2; maybe TRBD1 (6 bases). CDR1 is SGHDT, CDR2 YYEEEE, per germline. V lost 5 bases to trimming and J lost 3 bases, with 14 bases between them. The CDR3 runs to 14 residues.

The table lists this clonotype with a few counts. V is TRBV10-3 and J is TRBJ2-2; tentatively, D is TRBD1 (6 bases). The CDR3 is 15 residues long. V gave up 5 bases and J gave up 0 bases, with 10 bases separating them. The germline V gene has CDR1 ENHRY and CDR2 SYGVKD. The CDR3 bases are TGTGCCATCAGTCCGGGACAATCGAACACCGGGGAGCTGTTTTTT. Amino acids: CAISPGQSNTGELFF.

In the case of this clonotype: Given a much more abundant clone one base away, this may be a read error. V and J are TRBV15 and TRBJ2-5; TRBD1 might be the D (5 bases). Trimming removed 0 bases from V and 1 base from J, with 9 bases in between. The CDR3 runs to 15 residues. Germline V gene data show CDR1 as LNHNV and CDR2 as YYDKDF (reference sequence). CDR3 DNA sequence: TGTGCCACCAGCAGAGATCTGACAGCCCAAGAGACCCAGTACTTC. Encoded protein: CATSRDLTAQETQYF.

DNA of the CDR3: TGCGCCAGCAGCGGTCCTCGGGCCGAAGATGCAACTAATGAAAAACTGTTTTTT. Protein sequence: CASSGPRAEDATNEKLFF. The chain joins TRBV5-1 to TRBJ1-4; D gene ambiguous. CDR3 length: 18 amino acids. Germline values: CDR1 SGHRS, CDR2 YFSETQ. V lost 4 bases and J 0 bases, leaving 19 bases between the germline ends.

V is TRBV20-1 and J is TRBJ2-7; 9 bases agree with TRBD2. From germline, CDR1 is DFQATT and CDR2 SNEGSKA (reference sequence). The CDR3 is 15 residues long. The V segment lost 5 bases and the J segment 1 base; nucleotides outside the gene matches: 9. The CDR3 is CSAFQLAGPSYEQYF. The DNA for the CDR3 is TGCAGTGCTTTCCAACTAGCGGGCCCTTCCTACGAGCAGTACTTC.

This clonotype was observed a handful of times. The chain recombines TRBV15 with TRBJ1-1, with D perhaps TRBD1 (6 bases). The CDR3 is made up of 15 amino acids. CDR1 and CDR2 (germline): LNHNV, YYDKDF (reference sequence). V lost 5 bases and J 2 bases, leaving 15 bases between the germline ends. CDR3 in DNA: TGTGCCACCAGCGGGCAACTGGGACAAAACACTGAAGCTTTCTTT. The encoded protein is CATSGQLGQNTEAFF.

This clonotype was observed a single time. The chain couples TRBV7-3 to TRBJ2-7, with 9 positions matching TRBD1. Trimming cost V 4 bases and J 2 bases; bases outside gene matches: 9. CDR3 size: 16 residues. Germline V gene lookup returns CDR1 SGHTA and CDR2 FQGTGA. Written as DNA, the CDR3 is TGTGCCAGCAGCTCACATCGGACAGGGGAAACCTACGAGCAGTACTTC. It is translated as CASSSHRTGETYEQYF.

CDR3 residues: CASSLSLPNEQFF. The CDR3 coding sequence is TGTGCCAGCAGTTTATCGCTACCCAATGAGCAGTTCTTC. V and J are TRBV28 and TRBJ2-1; no firm D call. Germline V gene data show CDR1 as MDHEN and CDR2 as SYDVKM. Between the trimmed V and J ends, which lost 1 base and 6 bases, there was a span of 7 bases. CDR3 length: 13 amino acids.